The 2 T cell receptor beta chains listed next were all sequenced from one sample in a study of blood T cell repertoires in COVID-19. Clones were read by immunoSEQ multiplex PCR, and TCRdb kept only the in-frame ones, dropping some. The sample has some 73,000 clones, 70% to 85% seen once. Sequenced material: peripheral blood. The receptors derive from a woman aged 60-75 years with acute or convalescent COVID-19.

The chain links TRBV18 to TRBJ1-6, with D tentatively TRBD1 (6 bases). V lost 2 bases to trimming and J lost 9 bases, with 14 bases between them. There are 15 residues in the CDR3. Germline V gene sequence: CDR1 KGHSH, CDR2 LQKENI. CDR3 protein: CASSPGQSSSSPLHF. The CDR3 DNA sequence: TGTGCCAGCTCACCAGGACAGTCAAGTTCTTCACCCCTCCACTTT.

This chain connects TRBV5-6 to TRBJ2-1; 9 bases match TRBD1. Looked up from germline, CDR1 is SGHDT and CDR2 is YYEEEE. This CDR3 has 13 amino acids. J gave up 8 bases and V 4 bases, and 4 bases lay outside the gene matches. The CDR3: CASSLDRGHEQFF. CDR3 nucleotides: TGTGCCAGCAGCCTGGACAGGGGCCATGAGCAGTTCTTC. The whole variable domain, remainder taken from reference TRBV5-6 and TRBJ2-1, is DAGVTQSPTHLIKTRGQQVTLRCSPKSGHDTVSWYQQALGQGPQFIFQYYEEEERQRGNFPDRFSGHQFPNYSSELNVNALLLGDSALYLCASSLDRGHEQFFGPGTRLTVL.